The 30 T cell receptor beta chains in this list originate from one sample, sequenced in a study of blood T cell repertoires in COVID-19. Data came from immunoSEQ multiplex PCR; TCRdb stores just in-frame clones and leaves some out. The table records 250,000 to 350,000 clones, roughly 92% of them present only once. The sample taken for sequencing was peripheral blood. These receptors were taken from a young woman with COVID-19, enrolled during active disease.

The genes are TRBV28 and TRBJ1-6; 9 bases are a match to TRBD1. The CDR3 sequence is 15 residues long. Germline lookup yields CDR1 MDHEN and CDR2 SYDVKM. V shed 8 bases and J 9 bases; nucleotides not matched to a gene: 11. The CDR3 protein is CASRPGQGTSSPLHF. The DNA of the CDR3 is TGTGCCAGCCGACCCGGACAGGGGACAAGTTCACCCCTCCACTTT.

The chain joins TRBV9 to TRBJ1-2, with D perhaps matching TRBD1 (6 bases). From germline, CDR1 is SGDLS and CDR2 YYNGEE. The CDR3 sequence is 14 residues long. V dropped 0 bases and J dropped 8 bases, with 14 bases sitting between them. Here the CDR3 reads CASSVGGPTRGYTF. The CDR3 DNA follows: TGTGCCAGCAGCGTAGGGGGGCCTACACGGGGCTACACCTTC.

CDR3 sequence (DNA): TGTGCCAGTAGTGACCGAACATCACAGGGTAGGACTGGAAACACCATATATTTT. It encodes CASSDRTSQGRTGNTIYF. The chain carries TRBV19 and TRBJ1-3; D possibly corresponds to TRBD1 (6 bases). This CDR3 spans 18 amino acids. Germline-derived CDR1 and CDR2 are LNHDA and SQIVND (reference sequence). With 5 bases removed from V and 2 bases from J, the gap between germline ends came to 22 bases.

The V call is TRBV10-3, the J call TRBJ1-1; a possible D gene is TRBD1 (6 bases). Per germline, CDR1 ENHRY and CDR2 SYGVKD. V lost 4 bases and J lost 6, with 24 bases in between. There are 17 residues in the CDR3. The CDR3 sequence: CAISARFVEGGISEAFF. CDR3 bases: TGTGCCATCAGTGCTAGGTTTGTGGAAGGGGGTATTTCTGAAGCTTTCTTT.

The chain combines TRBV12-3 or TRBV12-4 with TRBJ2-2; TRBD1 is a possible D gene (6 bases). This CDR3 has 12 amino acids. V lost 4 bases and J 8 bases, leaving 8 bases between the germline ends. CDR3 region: CASSSGTGELFF. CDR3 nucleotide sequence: TGTGCCAGCAGTTCCGGGACAGGGGAGCTGTTTTTT.

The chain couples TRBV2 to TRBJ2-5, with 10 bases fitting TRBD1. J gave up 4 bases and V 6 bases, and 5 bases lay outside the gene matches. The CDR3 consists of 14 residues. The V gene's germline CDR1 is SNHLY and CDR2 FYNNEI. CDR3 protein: CASSLDRGRETQYF. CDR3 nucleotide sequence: TGTGCCAGCAGCCTCGACAGGGGGCGAGAGACCCAGTACTTC.

The CDR3 region is CASSPFHRDGTGELFF. CDR3 nucleotides: TGTGCCAGCAGCCCATTCCACAGGGACGGCACCGGGGAGCTGTTTTTT. This chain uses TRBV7-6 with TRBJ2-2, with D possibly being TRBD1 (6 bases). V was shortened by 5 bases and J by 4 bases, with 17 bases between the two germline ends. Germline values: CDR1 SGHVS, CDR2 FNYEAQ. The CDR3 contains 16 residues.

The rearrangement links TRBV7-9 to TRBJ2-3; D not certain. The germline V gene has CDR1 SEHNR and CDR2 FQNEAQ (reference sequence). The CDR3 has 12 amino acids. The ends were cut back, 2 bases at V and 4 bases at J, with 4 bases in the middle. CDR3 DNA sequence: TGTGCCAGCAGCTTAATCGCAGATACGCAGTATTTT. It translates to CASSLIADTQYF.

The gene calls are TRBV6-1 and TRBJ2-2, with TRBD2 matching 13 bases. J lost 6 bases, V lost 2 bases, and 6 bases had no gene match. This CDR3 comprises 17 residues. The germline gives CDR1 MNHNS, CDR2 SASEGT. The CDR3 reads CASSEIRTSGSSGELFF. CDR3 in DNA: TGTGCCAGCAGTGAAATAAGGACTAGCGGGAGCTCCGGGGAGCTGTTTTTT.

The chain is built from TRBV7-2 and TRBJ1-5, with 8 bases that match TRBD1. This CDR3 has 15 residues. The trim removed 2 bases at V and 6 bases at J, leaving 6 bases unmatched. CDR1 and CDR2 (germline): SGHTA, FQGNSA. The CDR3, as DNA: TGTGCCAGCAGCTTACAACAGGGGGTAGGTCAGCCCCAGCATTTT. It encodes CASSLQQGVGQPQHF.

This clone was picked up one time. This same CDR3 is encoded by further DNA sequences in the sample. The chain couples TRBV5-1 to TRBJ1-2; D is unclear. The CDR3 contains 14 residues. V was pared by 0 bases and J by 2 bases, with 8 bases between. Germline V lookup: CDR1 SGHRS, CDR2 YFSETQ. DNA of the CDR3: TGCGCCAGCAGCTTGGCTGACGGGAACTATGGCTACACCTTC. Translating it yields CASSLADGNYGYTF.

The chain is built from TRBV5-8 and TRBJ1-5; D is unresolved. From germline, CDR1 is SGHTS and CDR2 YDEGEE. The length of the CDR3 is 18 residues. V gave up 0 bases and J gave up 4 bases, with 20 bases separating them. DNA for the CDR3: TGTGCCAGCAGCTTGGGGGGAGCCGGGTCCGCCATAAATCAGCCCCAGCATTTT. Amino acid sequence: CASSLGGAGSAINQPQHF. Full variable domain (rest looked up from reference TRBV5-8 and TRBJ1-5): EAGVTQSPTHLIKTRGQQATLRCSPISGHTSVYWYQQALGLGLQFLLWYDEGEERNRGNFPPRFSGRQFPNYSSELNVNALELEDSALYLCASSLGGAGSAINQPQHFGDGTRLSIL.

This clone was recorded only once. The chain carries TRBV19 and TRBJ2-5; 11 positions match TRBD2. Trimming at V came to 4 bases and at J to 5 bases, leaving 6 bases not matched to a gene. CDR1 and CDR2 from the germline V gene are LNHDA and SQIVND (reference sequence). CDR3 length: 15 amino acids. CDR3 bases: TGTGCCAGTAGTACCGGACTAGCGGGCGTGGAGACCCAGTACTTC. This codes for CASSTGLAGVETQYF. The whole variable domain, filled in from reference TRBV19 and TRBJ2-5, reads DGGITQSPKYLFRKEGQNVTLSCEQNLNHDAMYWYRQDPGQGLRLIYYSQIVNDFQKGDIAEGYSVSREKKESFPLTVTSAQKNPTAFYLCASSTGLAGVETQYFGPGTRLLVL.

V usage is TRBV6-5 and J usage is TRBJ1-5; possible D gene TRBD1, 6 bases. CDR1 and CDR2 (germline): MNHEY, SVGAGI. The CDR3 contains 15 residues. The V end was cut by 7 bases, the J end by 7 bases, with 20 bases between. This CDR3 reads CASKFHQGSEQPQHF. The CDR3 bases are TGTGCCAGCAAGTTTCATCAGGGGAGTGAACAGCCCCAGCATTTT.

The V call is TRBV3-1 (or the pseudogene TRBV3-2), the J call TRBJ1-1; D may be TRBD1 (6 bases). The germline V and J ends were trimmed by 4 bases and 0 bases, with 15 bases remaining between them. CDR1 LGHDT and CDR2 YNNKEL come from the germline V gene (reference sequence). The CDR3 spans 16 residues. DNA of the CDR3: TGTGCCAGCAGCCGGCCACAGGGAGGGATGAACACTGAAGCTTTCTTT. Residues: CASSRPQGGMNTEAFF.

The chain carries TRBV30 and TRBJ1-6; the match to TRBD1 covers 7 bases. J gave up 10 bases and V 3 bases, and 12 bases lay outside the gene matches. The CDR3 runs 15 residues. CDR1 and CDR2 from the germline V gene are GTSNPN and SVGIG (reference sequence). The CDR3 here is CAWSKRDREGSPLHF. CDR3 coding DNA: TGTGCCTGGAGCAAAAGAGACAGGGAAGGGTCACCCCTCCACTTT.

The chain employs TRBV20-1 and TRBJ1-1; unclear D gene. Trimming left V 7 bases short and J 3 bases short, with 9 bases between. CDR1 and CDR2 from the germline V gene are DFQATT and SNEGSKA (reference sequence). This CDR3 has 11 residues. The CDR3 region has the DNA TGCAGTGTTAAAAGCGACACTGAAGCTTTCTTT. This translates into CSVKSDTEAFF.

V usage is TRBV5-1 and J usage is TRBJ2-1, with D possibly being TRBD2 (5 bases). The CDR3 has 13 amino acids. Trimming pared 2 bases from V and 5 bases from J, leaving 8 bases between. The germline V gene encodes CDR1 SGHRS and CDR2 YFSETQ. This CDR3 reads CASSFASNNEQFF. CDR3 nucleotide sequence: TGCGCCAGCAGCTTTGCTAGCAACAATGAGCAGTTCTTC.

CDR3 sequence reads: CATSRAPGVTGELFF. CDR3 sequence (DNA): TGTGCCACCAGCAGAGCTCCGGGAGTAACCGGGGAGCTGTTTTTT. The chain joins TRBV15 to TRBJ2-2; perhaps TRBD2 as D (6 bases). The germline V gene has CDR1 LNHNV and CDR2 YYDKDF (reference sequence). With 1 base removed from V and 5 bases from J, the gap between germline ends came to 11 bases. The CDR3 covers 15 residues.

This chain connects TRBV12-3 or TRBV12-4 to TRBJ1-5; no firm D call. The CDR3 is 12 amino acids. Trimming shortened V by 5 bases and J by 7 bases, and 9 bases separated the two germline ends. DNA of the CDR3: TGTGCCAGCAGTCCCGGTTGGCAGCCCCAGCATTTT. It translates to CASSPGWQPQHF.

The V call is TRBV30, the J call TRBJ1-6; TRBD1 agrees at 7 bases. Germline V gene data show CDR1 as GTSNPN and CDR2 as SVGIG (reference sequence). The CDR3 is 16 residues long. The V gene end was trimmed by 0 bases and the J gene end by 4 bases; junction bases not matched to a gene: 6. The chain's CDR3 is CAWSVSGTAYNSPLHF. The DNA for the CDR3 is TGTGCCTGGAGTGTATCCGGGACAGCGTATAATTCACCCCTCCACTTT.

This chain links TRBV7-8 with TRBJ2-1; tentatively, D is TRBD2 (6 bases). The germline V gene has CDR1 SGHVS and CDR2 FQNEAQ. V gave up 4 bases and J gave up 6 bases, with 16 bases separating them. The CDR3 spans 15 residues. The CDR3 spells CASSYTGGRANEQFF. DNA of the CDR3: TGTGCCAGCAGCTACACAGGAGGGAGAGCCAATGAGCAGTTCTTC.

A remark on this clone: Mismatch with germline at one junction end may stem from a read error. CDR3 in DNA: TGCGCCAGCAGCCAAGATGGGGTAGCGTCGCACTTC. Its protein product is CASSQDGVASHF. V and J are TRBV4-1 and TRBJ2-5; maybe TRBD2 (5 bases). The V gene's germline CDR1 is MGHRA and CDR2 YSYEKL. This CDR3 region has 12 residues.

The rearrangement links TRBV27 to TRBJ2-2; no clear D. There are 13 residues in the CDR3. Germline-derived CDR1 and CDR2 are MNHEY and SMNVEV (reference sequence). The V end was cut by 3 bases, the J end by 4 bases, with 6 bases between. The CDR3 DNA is TGTGCCAGCAGTTTCGACTCCACCGGGGAGCTGTTTTTT. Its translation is CASSFDSTGELFF.

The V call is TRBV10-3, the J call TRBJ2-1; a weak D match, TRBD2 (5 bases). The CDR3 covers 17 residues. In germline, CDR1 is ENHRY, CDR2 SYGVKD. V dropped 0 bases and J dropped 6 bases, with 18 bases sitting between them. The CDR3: CAISESKSGGGFNEQFF. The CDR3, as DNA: TGTGCCATCAGTGAGTCGAAATCTGGAGGCGGTTTCAATGAGCAGTTCTTC.

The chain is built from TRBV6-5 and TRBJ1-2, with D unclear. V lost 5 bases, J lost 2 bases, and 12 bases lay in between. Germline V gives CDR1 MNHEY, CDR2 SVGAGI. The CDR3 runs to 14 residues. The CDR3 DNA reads TGTGCCAGCAGTCAATTACACCGAAACTATGGCTACACCTTC. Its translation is CASSQLHRNYGYTF.

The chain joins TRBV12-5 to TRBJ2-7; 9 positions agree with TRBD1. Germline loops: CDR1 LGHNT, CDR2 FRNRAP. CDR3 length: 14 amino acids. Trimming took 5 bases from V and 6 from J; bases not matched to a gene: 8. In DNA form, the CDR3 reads TGTGCTAGTGGTCGGGACAGGGAGGGGGGCGAGCAGTACTTC. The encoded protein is CASGRDREGGEQYF.

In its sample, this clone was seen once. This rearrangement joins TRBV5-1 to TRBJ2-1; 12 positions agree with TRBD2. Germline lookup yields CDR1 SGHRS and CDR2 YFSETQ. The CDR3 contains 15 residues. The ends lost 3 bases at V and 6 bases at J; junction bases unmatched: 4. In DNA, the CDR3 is TGCGCCAGCAGCTCCCTGACTAGCGGGAGCAATGAGCAGTTCTTC. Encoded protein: CASSSLTSGSNEQFF.

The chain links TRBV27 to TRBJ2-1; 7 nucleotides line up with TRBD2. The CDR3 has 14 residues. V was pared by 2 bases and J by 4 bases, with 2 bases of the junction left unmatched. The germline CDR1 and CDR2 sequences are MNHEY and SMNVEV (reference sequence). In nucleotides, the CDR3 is TGTGCCAGCAGTTTAAGCGGGACTTACAATGAGCAGTTCTTC. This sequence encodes CASSLSGTYNEQFF.

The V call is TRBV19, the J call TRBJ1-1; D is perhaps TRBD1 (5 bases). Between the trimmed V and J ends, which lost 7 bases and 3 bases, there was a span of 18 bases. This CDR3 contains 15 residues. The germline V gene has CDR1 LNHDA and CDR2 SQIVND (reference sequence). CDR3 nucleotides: TGTGCCAGTACCACGATTCGAGCGGGGGACACTGAAGCTTTCTTT. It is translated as CASTTIRAGDTEAFF.